These 7 T cell receptor beta chains came from one sample sequenced in a study of cytomegalovirus exposure and HLA in healthy donors. 13 Jbeta primers and 60 Vbeta primers were used for the PCR. Measured with immunoSEQ multiplex PCR; TCRdb has only the in-frame clones, and not every one. The profile shows 150,000 or so clones, about 80% of them singletons. Sequenced sample: PBMCs. The receptors were gathered from a man aged 25-40 years in good health and CMV-seropositive.

This clone has a single count. The chain combines TRBV9 with TRBJ1-6; 8 nucleotides match TRBD1. V shed 2 bases, J shed 7 bases, and the junction held 5 bases outside the gene matches. The CDR3 covers 15 residues. Germline V gene data show CDR1 as SGDLS and CDR2 as YYNGEE. This CDR3 reads CASSVTGVQNSPLHF. The CDR3 DNA reads as TGTGCCAGCAGCGTGACAGGGGTGCAGAATTCACCCCTCCACTTT.

The V and J genes are TRBV13 and TRBJ2-2; a possible D gene is TRBD1 (6 bases). Trimming took off 5 bases at V and 2 bases at J, with 15 bases between the two ends. The CDR3 has 16 amino acids. Germline V gives CDR1 PRHDT, CDR2 FYEKMQ (reference sequence). CDR3 in DNA: TGTGCCAGCAGCCCGTCGGGACACAAAAACACCGGGGAGCTGTTTTTT. Its protein is CASSPSGHKNTGELFF.

The chain is built from TRBV5-1 and TRBJ1-2, with TRBD1 as a possible D gene (5 bases). The CDR3 consists of 15 residues. Germline values: CDR1 SGHRS, CDR2 YFSETQ. V was pared by 0 bases and J by 0 bases, with 9 bases between. The CDR3 bases are TGCGCCAGCAGCTTGGGACAGAGGACTAACTATGGCTACACCTTC. Translated, it gives CASSLGQRTNYGYTF.

This clone was detected only once. The rearrangement joins TRBV28 to TRBJ2-2; 9 bases are a match to TRBD1. The CDR3 is 16 residues long. CDR1 is MDHEN and CDR2 is SYDVKM in the germline V gene. The ends lost 5 bases at V and 5 bases at J; junction bases unmatched: 9. The CDR3 DNA reads as TGTGCCAGCAGTCGCACCGGGACAGGGTTAACCGGGGAGCTGTTTTTT. Translation: CASSRTGTGLTGELFF.

The V call is TRBV7-8, the J call TRBJ1-1; D might be TRBD1 (6 bases). CDR3 length: 15 amino acids. Trimming removed 5 bases from V and 6 bases from J, with 19 bases in between. Per germline, CDR1 SGHVS and CDR2 FQNEAQ. In DNA, the CDR3 is TGTGCCAGCAGCACCTGGTCAGGGGATAGGCCTGAAGCTTTCTTT. Protein product: CASSTWSGDRPEAFF.

The CDR3 DNA is TGTGCCAGCAGCTTAGCGCGGCGGAGCTCCTACGAGCAGTACTTC. Translated, it gives CASSLARRSSYEQYF. The V gene is TRBV11-1, the J gene TRBJ2-7; D uncertain. V was shortened by 0 bases and J by 0 bases, with 9 bases between the two germline ends. The CDR3 runs to 15 residues. Germline CDR1 reads SGHAT; CDR2 reads FQDESV (reference sequence).

This clone was counted between two and nine times. This chain links TRBV12-5 with TRBJ1-1; D ambiguous. Germline V gene sequence: CDR1 LGHNT, CDR2 FRNRAP. This CDR3 comprises 13 residues. With 7 bases removed from V and 4 bases from J, the gap between germline ends came to 13 bases. CDR3 loop: CASALSGGTEAFF. CDR3 sequence (DNA): TGTGCTAGTGCCCTTTCGGGAGGCACTGAAGCTTTCTTT.